The next 8 T cell receptor beta chains were all read from a single sample in a study of CD8 T cells in Susac syndrome. Reverse transcription used about 0.45 to 1 ug RNA and random hexamers. TCRdb fed the immunoSEQ multiplex PCR reads into MiXCR, producing one record per CDR3 protein. The data show just over 80,000 distinct CDR3 sequences, about 93% seen once. Source material: CD8+ T cells from PBMCs. These receptors originate from a human donor in good health.

This clonotype occurred once. The chain is built from TRBV7-9 and TRBJ1-4, with a weak D call TRBD1 (6 bases). In germline, CDR1 is SEHNR, CDR2 FQNEAQ (reference sequence). V was cut by 5 bases and J by 0 bases, with 19 bases left in between. This CDR3 has 18 residues. The CDR3 region is CASSDLKGTPTTNEKLFF. The CDR3 DNA is TGTGCCAGCAGCGACCTTAAAGGGACACCTACAACTAATGAAAAACTGTTTTTT.

The chain combines TRBV24-1 with TRBJ1-5; 9 nucleotides agree with TRBD1. CDR3 size: 16 residues. V lost 4 bases, J lost 1 base, and 4 bases stayed unmatched. The germline V gene has CDR1 KGHDR and CDR2 SFDVKD. The CDR3 nucleotides are TGTGCCACCAGTGAAGCGGACAGGGGAAGCAATCAGCCCCAGCATTTT. The encoded protein is CATSEADRGSNQPQHF.

CDR3 nucleotide sequence: TGTGCCAGCAGTTTAACCTCCTTAGCGGGAGGGCCTTCCGGGGAGCTGTTTTTT. Its translation is CASSLTSLAGGPSGELFF. This chain joins TRBV12-3 or TRBV12-4 and TRBJ2-2; 11 bases fit TRBD2. There are 18 residues in the CDR3. The V gene end was trimmed by 2 bases and the J gene end by 6 bases; junction bases not matched to a gene: 11.

The chain joins TRBV7-9 to TRBJ2-1; D might be TRBD2 (8 bases). V dropped 3 bases and J dropped 6 bases, with 18 bases sitting between them. The CDR3 loop spans 16 amino acids. Germline V gene data show CDR1 as SEHNR and CDR2 as FQNEAQ (reference sequence). This CDR3 reads CASSFRGTRASNEQFF. The CDR3 DNA reads as TGTGCCAGCAGCTTCAGGGGGACTAGAGCCTCCAATGAGCAGTTCTTC.

CDR3 loop: CASTDTGYLRGQYF. In DNA form, the CDR3 reads TGTGCCAGCACCGACACAGGGTATCTACGAGGGCAGTACTTC. The rearrangement links TRBV7-9 to TRBJ2-7; the D gene is possibly TRBD1 (6 bases). This CDR3 comprises 14 residues. Germline V gene data show CDR1 as SEHNR and CDR2 as FQNEAQ (reference sequence). V was shortened by 7 bases and J by 9 bases, with 22 bases between the two germline ends.

The J gene is TRBJ1-3, the V gene TRBV28; D remains ambiguous. Deletions cut 6 bases from V and 0 bases from J, with 21 bases between. The CDR3 is 18 amino acids. Germline V gene sequence: CDR1 MDHEN, CDR2 SYDVKM. CDR3 in amino acids: CASRTMMIGSRSGNTIYF. The CDR3 DNA reads as TGTGCCAGCAGAACGATGATGATAGGGAGTCGCTCTGGAAACACCATATATTTT.

This chain links TRBV27 with TRBJ1-2; 9 nucleotides agree with TRBD1. Trimming cost V 5 bases and J 6 bases; bases outside gene matches: 10. The CDR3 contains 15 residues. In germline, CDR1 is MNHEY, CDR2 SMNVEV (reference sequence). The CDR3 reads CASSPPGTGIHGYTF. The CDR3 DNA reads as TGTGCCAGCAGTCCGCCCGGGACAGGGATACATGGCTACACCTTC.

V usage is TRBV27 and J usage is TRBJ1-5, with D unclear. Germline CDR1 reads MNHEY; CDR2 reads SMNVEV (reference sequence). The ends were cut back, 5 bases at V and 4 bases at J, with 21 bases in the middle. The CDR3 is made up of 17 amino acids. CDR3 in DNA: TGTGCCAGCAGTCCCCACGGATCCCGAACGTTAAATCAGCCCCAGCATTTT. Residues: CASSPHGSRTLNQPQHF.